This T cell receptor beta chain was identified in a study of response to subunit inactivated influenza vaccine. Study observations and caveats: There was a suggestion from the authors that each seasonal influenza vaccination recruits few new T cells.

Details on this clonotype: Its antigen is undetermined. At one of its ends the junction is not consistent with the germline gene, which may arise from a read error.

TCRdb re-called the RT-PCR reads with MiXCR, one entry per CDR3 protein. Counted here are roughly 760,000 distinct CDR3 sequences, over 20% occurring once; the ten biggest clones make up roughly 10%. The CDR3 totals 14 residues. Germline CDR1 LGHDT, CDR2 YNNKEL (reference sequence). The clonotype was recovered from a man aged 50 to 60 who received an inactivated influenza vaccine. The sample in question was PBMCs from blood, obtained roughly 5 days after vaccination. V is TRBV3-1 and J is TRBJ2-1; D is unclear. This CDR3 is CASTQDPFVHEQFF. The CDR3 coding sequence is TGTGCCAGCACCCAAGATCCTTTTGTGCATGAGCAGTTCTTC.